The 30 T cell receptor beta chains in this list originate from one sample, sequenced in a study of blood T cell repertoires in COVID-19. Method: immunoSEQ multiplex PCR; TCRdb's copy keeps in-frame clones and lacks some. Here the sample spans hundreds of thousands of clones, approximately 80% being singletons. Sequencing was done on a sample of PBMCs or T cells enriched from blood (not recorded which). The receptors here all came from a man aged 40-50 years who had been exposed to COVID-19.

This sequence joins TRBV6-5 and TRBJ2-2; tentatively, D is TRBD1 (6 bases). The CDR3 contains 15 residues. Germline CDR1 reads MNHEY; CDR2 reads SVGAGI. Trimming took off 2 bases at V and 8 bases at J, with 15 bases between the two ends. CDR3 sequence (DNA): TGTGCCAGCAGTTACACCACAGGGAGAGGAGGGGAGCTGTTTTTT. It codes for CASSYTTGRGGELFF.

The rearrangement links TRBV24-1 to TRBJ2-5; 8 positions match TRBD1. CDR3 length: 15 amino acids. CDR1 and CDR2 from the germline V gene are KGHDR and SFDVKD. V was clipped by 4 bases and J by 1 base; unmatched bases: 4. CDR3 in amino acids: CATSEGQAFQETQYF. The CDR3 nucleotides read TGTGCCACCAGTGAGGGACAGGCGTTCCAAGAGACCCAGTACTTC.

This clone was found a few times. The V call is TRBV9, the J call TRBJ2-3, with TRBD1 as a possible D gene (6 bases). Germline V lookup: CDR1 SGDLS, CDR2 YYNGEE. This CDR3 has 13 amino acids. V was pared by 6 bases and J by 2 bases, with 10 bases between. The CDR3 loop is CASTRQDTDTQYF. Here the CDR3 DNA reads TGTGCCAGCACCCGACAGGACACAGATACGCAGTATTTT.

This clone was counted between two and nine times. V is TRBV5-6 and J is TRBJ2-7; D is possibly TRBD2 (6 bases). Trimming stripped 5 bases from V and 0 bases from J, with 15 bases between. In germline, CDR1 is SGHDT, CDR2 YYEEEE. The CDR3 runs to 15 residues. The DNA of the CDR3 is TGTGCCAGCAGTCAACGGGGGTTGAGCTCCTACGAGCAGTACTTC. Residues: CASSQRGLSSYEQYF.

V is TRBV19 and J is TRBJ2-1; weak D call: TRBD2 (6 bases). CDR3 length: 14 amino acids. CDR1 LNHDA and CDR2 SQIVND come from the germline V gene (reference sequence). V was cut by 5 bases and J by 1 base, with 9 bases left in between. DNA of the CDR3: TGTGCCAGTAGTCTTAGCGGATCCTACAATGAGCAGTTCTTC. Translation: CASSLSGSYNEQFF.

The chain joins TRBV7-8 to TRBJ2-5, with TRBD2 as a possible D gene (5 bases). Germline-derived CDR1 and CDR2 are SGHVS and FQNEAQ. The V and J ends lost 4 bases and 5 bases respectively, with 14 bases between them. CDR3 length: 14 residues. The CDR3: CASSYADWRETQYF. The CDR3 DNA reads TGTGCCAGCAGCTATGCGGACTGGAGGGAGACCCAGTACTTC. The complete variable domain, with remaining parts taken from reference TRBV7-8 and TRBJ2-5, reads GAGVSQSPRYKVAKRGQDVALRCDPISGHVSLFWYQQALGQGPEFLTYFQNEAQLDKSGLPSDRFFAERPEGSVSTLKIQRTQQEDSAVYLCASSYADWRETQYFGPGTRLLVL.

V and J are TRBV4-1 and TRBJ1-5; D is perhaps TRBD1 (5 bases). Germline V gene lookup returns CDR1 MGHRA and CDR2 YSYEKL. The CDR3 is 17 residues long. Deletions cut 0 bases from V and 2 bases from J, with 14 bases between. The CDR3: CASSQDATGEGNQPQHF. DNA of the CDR3: TGCGCCAGCAGCCAAGATGCTACGGGGGAAGGCAATCAGCCCCAGCATTTT.

V gene TRBV12-2 combines with J gene TRBJ2-1; the tabulated D call, TRBD2, remains unverified against the DNA. TRBV12-2 is deemed a pseudogene. This CDR3 region has 18 residues. The CDR3 reads CASRLDPSGTYSYNEQFF. The CDR3, as DNA: TGTGCAAGTCGCTTAGATCCAAGCGGGACATACTCCTACAATGAGCAGTTCTTC.

This clone was observed a single time. The sample has other DNA sequences that encode this CDR3 too. This chain uses TRBV9 with TRBJ2-7; D uncertain. The CDR3 consists of 13 residues. In germline, CDR1 is SGDLS, CDR2 YYNGEE. V shed 0 bases and J shed 0 bases, with 4 bases lying between them. The CDR3 DNA is TGTGCCAGCAGCGTAGGCAGCTCCTACGAGCAGTACTTC. It specifies CASSVGSSYEQYF.

The V call is TRBV4-2, the J call TRBJ2-7; TRBD2 matches 7 bases. In germline, CDR1 is LGHNA, CDR2 YNFKEQ. The trim removed 0 bases at V and 4 bases at J, leaving 9 bases unmatched. The CDR3 runs to 16 residues. The CDR3 region is CASSQDRAGEGYEQYF. The CDR3 nucleotides are TGTGCCAGCAGCCAAGATCGGGCGGGAGAAGGTTACGAGCAGTACTTC.

This chain joins TRBV24-1 and TRBJ2-1, with 10 bases matching TRBD1. The CDR3 has 16 amino acids. Unmatched junction bases numbered 8, after V lost 7 bases and J lost 3 bases. Germline CDR1 and CDR2: KGHDR and SFDVKD. CDR3 region: CATSPRDRGHYNEQFF. DNA for the CDR3: TGTGCCACCAGCCCCCGGGACAGGGGTCACTACAATGAGCAGTTCTTC.

The chain carries TRBV24-1 and TRBJ2-7, with D unresolved. Trimming took 10 bases from V and 1 from J, leaving 16 bases between them. The CDR3 sequence is 14 residues long. Germline assignment: CDR1 KGHDR and CDR2 SFDVKD. The CDR3 DNA is TGTGCCACTTCGCGAGGTGCAGCTTCCTACGAGCAGTACTTC. Protein sequence: CATSRGAASYEQYF.

V is TRBV9 and J is TRBJ2-2, with 12 bases that match TRBD2. V trimming: 1 base; J trimming: 5 bases; junction bases outside the gene matches: 3. CDR3 length: 16 amino acids. Germline CDR1 and CDR2: SGDLS and YYNGEE. CDR3 in DNA: TGTGCCAGCAGCGTACTAGCGGGAGGGTATACCGGGGAGCTGTTTTTT. Translating gives CASSVLAGGYTGELFF.

The genes are TRBV9 and TRBJ2-5; 8 bases agree with TRBD1. V dropped 0 bases and J dropped 2; count of bases not matched to a gene: 3. The germline V gene has CDR1 SGDLS and CDR2 YYNGEE. The CDR3 runs 15 residues. For the CDR3, the DNA is TGTGCCAGCAGCGTAGGACAGGGGACACAAGAGACCCAGTACTTC. Amino acids: CASSVGQGTQETQYF.

A few counts support this clone. CDR3 nucleotide sequence: TGTGCCAGCAACGACAGGGTCTATGGCTACACCTTC. Translated, it gives CASNDRVYGYTF. This chain joins TRBV12-3 or TRBV12-4 and TRBJ1-2; 7 nucleotides match TRBD1. The CDR3 sequence is 12 residues long. V lost 7 bases and J lost 4; bases outside the gene matches: 3.

The chain recombines TRBV5-1 with TRBJ2-6; TRBD1 matches at 7 bases. This CDR3 is built from 15 residues. The germline CDR1 and CDR2 sequences are SGHRS and YFSETQ. Germline trimming cut 4 bases from V and 2 bases from J; bases unmatched to any gene: 3. CDR3 sequence: CASSQTGTGANVLTF. The DNA for the CDR3 is TGCGCCAGCAGCCAGACAGGGACTGGGGCCAACGTCCTGACTTTC.

This sequence joins TRBV29-1 and TRBJ2-7, with D maybe TRBD2 (6 bases). The CDR3 consists of 14 residues. V gave up 6 bases and J gave up 2 bases, with 17 bases separating them. CDR1 is SQVTM, CDR2 ANQGSEA, per germline. Here the CDR3 reads CSVEKPGLPYEQYF. CDR3 bases: TGCAGCGTAGAAAAACCGGGACTCCCCTACGAGCAGTACTTC.

The sample holds a few counts of this clone. A junction end diverges from the germline sequence, so it may reflect a read error. This chain joins TRBV5-6 and TRBJ2-7, with D possibly being TRBD2 (5 bases). The CDR3 contains 12 residues. CDR1 SGHDT and CDR2 YYEEEE come from the germline V gene. CDR3 sequence: CASSLERTGCVF. CDR3 sequence (DNA): TGTGCCAGCAGCTTGGAAAGGACGGGATGTGTCTTC.

The CDR3 here is CSASLFLKRDYNEQFF. CDR3 in DNA: TGCAGTGCTAGTCTCTTCCTTAAGCGGGATTACAATGAGCAGTTCTTC. This rearrangement joins TRBV20-1 to TRBJ2-1; 7 bases align to TRBD2. The germline V gene has CDR1 DFQATT and CDR2 SNEGSKA (reference sequence). The V segment lost 3 bases and the J segment 4 bases; nucleotides outside the gene matches: 12. CDR3 length: 16 amino acids.

This chain connects TRBV30 to TRBJ2-3; 11 bases align to TRBD1. The junction had 6 bases not matched to a gene; V was cut back by 3 bases and J by 1 base. The CDR3 covers 16 residues. CDR1 is GTSNPN, CDR2 SVGIG, per germline (reference sequence). The CDR3 sequence: CAWSSGTGGGTDTQYF. As DNA, the CDR3 is TGTGCCTGGAGCTCCGGGACAGGGGGGGGCACAGATACGCAGTATTTT.

This clone was found a few times. The chain is built from TRBV30 and TRBJ2-7; 11 positions agree with TRBD2. The length of the CDR3 is 13 residues. Germline-derived CDR1 and CDR2 are GTSNPN and SVGIG (reference sequence). The ends lost 5 bases at V and 10 bases at J; junction bases unmatched: 10. The CDR3 DNA reads TGTGCCTGGGACTTTACTAGCGGGGGAATTCAGTACTTC. It specifies CAWDFTSGGIQYF.

The V gene is TRBV6-5, the J gene TRBJ2-3, with 12 positions matching TRBD1. Germline loops: CDR1 MNHEY, CDR2 SVGAGI. The CDR3 is 16 amino acids. V was clipped by 0 bases and J by 7 bases; unmatched bases: 5. The CDR3 loop is CASSYSGGQGAYTQYF. Here the CDR3 DNA reads TGTGCCAGCAGTTACTCGGGGGGACAGGGGGCTTATACGCAGTATTTT.

About this clone itself: The junction differs from germline at one of its ends, possibly a read error. This chain joins TRBV7-9 and TRBJ2-1; tentatively, D is TRBD2 (5 bases). Germline CDR1 reads SEHNR; CDR2 reads FQNEAQ (reference sequence). CDR3 length equals 13 residues. The CDR3 spells CASSLALNNEQFF. DNA of the CDR3: TGTGCCAGCAGCCTAGCCCTTAACAATGAGCAGTTCTTC.

The chain has TRBV10-2 and TRBJ2-7; 8 bases are shared with TRBD1. There are 13 residues in the CDR3. J lost 9 bases, V lost 2 bases, and 6 bases had no gene match. Germline V lookup: CDR1 WSHSY, CDR2 SAAADI. CDR3 DNA: TGCGCCAGCAGTGAGGGGGACAGGCGGAGGCAGTACTTC. The encoded protein is CASSEGDRRRQYF.

The rearrangement uses TRBV14 and TRBJ2-1, with D perhaps matching TRBD1 (5 bases). V lost 4 bases, J lost 9 bases, and 10 bases lay in between. This CDR3 is 12 amino acids long. Per germline, CDR1 SGHDN and CDR2 FVKESK. The CDR3 sequence is CASSLQGIEQFF. For the CDR3, the DNA is TGTGCCAGCAGCCTGCAGGGTATTGAGCAGTTCTTC.

Only a few counts were recorded for this clone. CDR3 DNA sequence: TGTGCCAGTAGTCTTCAGGGATATAGCAATCAGCCCCAGCATTTT. The encoded protein is CASSLQGYSNQPQHF. J is TRBJ1-5 and V is TRBV19; weak D call: TRBD1 (5 bases). V was pared by 5 bases and J by 0 bases, with 11 bases between. The germline CDR1 and CDR2 sequences are LNHDA and SQIVND (reference sequence). The CDR3 is 15 residues long.

The CDR3 protein is CASGLGLQGQPQHF. The CDR3 coding sequence is TGTGCTAGTGGTTTGGGTCTTCAGGGACAGCCCCAGCATTTT. The rearrangement links TRBV12-5 to TRBJ1-5; TRBD1 might be the D (5 bases). The CDR3 is 14 residues long. Looked up from germline, CDR1 is LGHNT and CDR2 is FRNRAP. V was clipped by 1 base and J by 7 bases, with 11 bases between them.

The rearrangement uses TRBV5-1 and TRBJ2-2; possibly TRBD2 for D (5 bases). V was trimmed by 4 bases and J by 6 bases, leaving 19 bases between them. The CDR3 spans 16 residues. The germline V gene encodes CDR1 SGHRS and CDR2 YFSETQ. Here the CDR3 DNA reads TGCGCCAGCAGCATGGAGGATAGAGGGCTAGCCGGGGAGCTGTTTTTT. Translating gives CASSMEDRGLAGELFF.

The V gene is TRBV6-5, the J gene TRBJ2-3; 10 bases are a match to TRBD2. The CDR3 is 15 amino acids. The V gene's germline CDR1 is MNHEY and CDR2 SVGAGI. Trimming removed 8 bases from V and 1 base from J; junction bases left unmatched: 6. DNA for the CDR3: TGTGCCAGCCGCAAACTAGCGGGGCGCACAGATACGCAGTATTTT. Amino acid sequence: CASRKLAGRTDTQYF.

This clone was observed once. This chain connects TRBV10-3 to TRBJ2-3, with D perhaps TRBD2 (5 bases). Trimming took off 2 bases at V and 2 bases at J, with 8 bases between the two ends. The CDR3 runs 14 residues. Germline CDR1 ENHRY, CDR2 SYGVKD. CDR3 DNA: TGTGCCATCAGTGAGCCCGGGAACACAGATACGCAGTATTTT. It translates to CAISEPGNTDTQYF.